This TCR beta chain comes out of a study of blood T cell repertoires in COVID-19. Study summary: The United States, Italy and Spain were the sources of the acute and convalescent COVID-19 samples. T cells, B-cell-depleted T cells, or PBMCs supplied cDNA or gDNA.

This CDR3 spans 19 amino acids. Germline CDR1 and CDR2: SGHTA and FQGTGA. V dropped 4 bases and J dropped 7; count of bases not matched to a gene: 18. This clone was seen a few times. Assay: immunoSEQ multiplex PCR; the TCRdb copy retains only in-frame clones and omits some. The profile shows roughly 130,000 clones, more than 70% of them singletons. The rearrangement uses TRBV7-3 and TRBJ2-2; 10 positions agree with TRBD2. The clonotype was recovered from a woman aged 55-69 years with acute or convalescent COVID-19. The sequencing input was peripheral blood. The CDR3 region has the DNA TGTGCCAGCAGCTCCGAGAGTTCGAGCGGGAGGGGTATTGGCGGGGAGCTGTTTTTT. Translating gives CASSSESSSGRGIGGELFF.